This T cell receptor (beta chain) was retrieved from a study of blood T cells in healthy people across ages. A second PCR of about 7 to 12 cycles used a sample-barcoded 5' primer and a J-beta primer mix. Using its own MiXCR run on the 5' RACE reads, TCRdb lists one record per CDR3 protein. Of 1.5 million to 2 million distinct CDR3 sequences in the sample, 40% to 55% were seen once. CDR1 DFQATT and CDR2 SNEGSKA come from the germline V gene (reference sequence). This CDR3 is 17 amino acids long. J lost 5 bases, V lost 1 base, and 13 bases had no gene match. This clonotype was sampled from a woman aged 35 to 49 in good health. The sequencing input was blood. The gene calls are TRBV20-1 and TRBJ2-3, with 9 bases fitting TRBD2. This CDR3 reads CSARGLVAGVPVDTQYF. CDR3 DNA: TGCAGTGCTAGAGGGCTGGTAGCGGGGGTCCCCGTAGATACGCAGTATTTT.